These 28 T cell receptor beta chains were sequenced from one sample in a study of cytomegalovirus exposure and HLA in healthy donors. It was with 60 Vbeta and 13 Jbeta primers that the PCR ran. Assay: immunoSEQ multiplex PCR; the TCRdb copy retains only in-frame clones and omits some. The sample shows 92,000 or so clones, 55% to 70% of them seen only once. The sample comprised PBMCs. These receptors all come from a woman in her forties or fifties in good health and CMV-seropositive.

Note on this clone: The junction departs from the called germline gene at one end, perhaps through a read error. The chain joins TRBV7-9 to TRBJ2-7; D gene unclear. This CDR3 region has 12 residues. The germline V gene encodes CDR1 SEHNR and CDR2 FQNEAQ (reference sequence). The CDR3 DNA is TGTTCCAGCAGCCCGACTTCCTACGAGCAGTACTTC. It is translated as CSSSPTSYEQYF.

Only a few counts were recorded for this clone. V gene TRBV28 combines with J gene TRBJ2-5; D perhaps matches TRBD2 (5 bases). Trimming removed 6 bases from V and 4 bases from J, with 21 bases in between. The CDR3 is 16 residues long. Germline CDR1 reads MDHEN; CDR2 reads SYDVKM. The CDR3 spells CASRASSVAQLETQYF. As DNA, the CDR3 is TGTGCCAGCAGAGCGTCTAGTGTAGCGCAATTAGAGACCCAGTACTTC.

The genes are TRBV7-2 and TRBJ1-4; the D gene is possibly TRBD1 (5 bases). Between the trimmed V and J ends, which lost 2 bases and 5 bases, there was a span of 12 bases. This CDR3 spans 15 amino acids. CDR1 and CDR2 (germline): SGHTA, FQGNSA. CDR3 nucleotide sequence: TGTGCCAGCAGCTTAATGAGCGGGGCGAATGAAAAACTGTTTTTT. Translating gives CASSLMSGANEKLFF.

The rearrangement links TRBV30 to TRBJ1-2; 7 bases align to TRBD1. Trimming removed 0 bases from V and 6 bases from J; junction bases left unmatched: 7. The CDR3 is made up of 14 amino acids. CDR1 and CDR2 from the germline V gene are GTSNPN and SVGIG (reference sequence). CDR3 sequence reads: CAWSVSPTGDGYTF. CDR3 sequence (DNA): TGTGCCTGGAGTGTATCCCCTACAGGGGATGGCTACACCTTC.

The rearrangement links TRBV4-2 to TRBJ1-1, with TRBD1 identical over 7 bases. The V gene's germline CDR1 is LGHNA and CDR2 YNFKEQ. J lost 1 base, V lost 1 base, and 6 bases had no gene match. The CDR3 runs 16 residues. CDR3 sequence: CASSQVGTAQNTEAFF. In DNA, the CDR3 is TGTGCCAGCAGCCAAGTTGGGACAGCTCAGAACACTGAAGCTTTCTTT.

The J gene is TRBJ2-7, the V gene TRBV7-2; a possible D gene is TRBD1 (7 bases). The V gene's germline CDR1 is SGHTA and CDR2 FQGNSA. V dropped 5 bases and J dropped 4 bases, with 15 bases sitting between them. The CDR3 length is 14 residues. The CDR3 region is CASSMQGGGYEQYF. Here the CDR3 DNA reads TGTGCCAGCAGCATGCAGGGGGGTGGATACGAGCAGTACTTC.

The V call is TRBV29-1, the J call TRBJ1-1; D may be TRBD1 (5 bases). Per germline, CDR1 SQVTM and CDR2 ANQGSEA. The CDR3 totals 14 residues. V dropped 5 bases and J dropped 1 base, with 14 bases sitting between them. CDR3 DNA: TGCAGCGTTCCCTCCGGGCAGGGGAACACTGAAGCTTTCTTT. It encodes CSVPSGQGNTEAFF.

A single count supports this clone. CDR3 loop: CASSLLEGVRTEAFF. The CDR3 DNA sequence: TGCGCCAGCAGCTTGTTAGAGGGTGTAAGGACTGAAGCTTTCTTT. V gene TRBV5-1 combines with J gene TRBJ1-1; unclear D gene. V lost 1 base and J lost 5, with 15 bases in between. The CDR3 runs to 15 residues. CDR1 and CDR2 (germline): SGHRS, YFSETQ.

The genes are TRBV5-1 and TRBJ1-3; 7 bases are a match to TRBD1. Germline V gene lookup returns CDR1 SGHRS and CDR2 YFSETQ. V trimming: 3 bases; J trimming: 0 bases; junction bases outside the gene matches: 3. The CDR3 has 15 amino acids. In nucleotides, the CDR3 is TGCGCCAGCAGCTGGGGGACAGACTCTGGAAACACCATATATTTT. Translated, it gives CASSWGTDSGNTIYF. The full variable domain, in which reference TRBV5-1 and TRBJ1-3 provide the parts outside the CDR3, is KAGVTQTPRYLIKTRGQQVTLSCSPISGHRSVSWYQQTPGQGLQFLFEYFSETQRNKGNFPGRFSGRQFSNSRSEMNVSTLELGDSALYLCASSWGTDSGNTIYFGEGSWLTVV.

J is TRBJ2-2 and V is TRBV27, with D maybe TRBD2 (5 bases). Trimming shortened V by 5 bases and J by 7 bases, and 11 bases separated the two germline ends. Per the germline V gene, CDR1 is MNHEY and CDR2 is SMNVEV (reference sequence). The CDR3 extends over 13 amino acids. The CDR3, as DNA: TGTGCCAGCAGTCCCGTAGCGAGCGGGGAGCTGTTTTTT. Translation gives CASSPVASGELFF.

In this sample, this clone turned up once. V and J are TRBV13 and TRBJ2-5; D remains unclear. The V and J ends lost 5 bases and 5 bases respectively, with 12 bases between them. The CDR3 sequence is 13 residues long. The germline V gene encodes CDR1 PRHDT and CDR2 FYEKMQ (reference sequence). CDR3 bases: TGTGCCAGCAGCCTAACGATAGAGGAGACCCAGTACTTC. Translation: CASSLTIEETQYF.

This clone has only a few counts. V usage is TRBV7-9 and J usage is TRBJ2-3, with TRBD1 as a possible D gene (6 bases). V shed 5 bases and J shed 2 bases, with 17 bases lying between them. The CDR3 totals 16 residues. CDR1 is SEHNR, CDR2 FQNEAQ, per germline (reference sequence). CDR3 nucleotide sequence: TGTGCCAGCAGCACGCACCGGGACACCTACACAGATACGCAGTATTTT. Its translation is CASSTHRDTYTDTQYF.

The V and J genes are TRBV4-2 and TRBJ2-1, with 10 bases identical to TRBD2. CDR3 length equals 15 residues. V was pared by 2 bases and J by 10 bases, with 8 bases of the junction left unmatched. Germline values: CDR1 LGHNA, CDR2 YNFKEQ. The CDR3: CASSQPGLARGEQFF. The CDR3, as DNA: TGTGCCAGCAGCCAACCGGGACTAGCGAGAGGGGAGCAGTTCTTC.

The V gene is TRBV9, the J gene TRBJ2-7; 7 positions agree with TRBD2. CDR3 size: 13 residues. Germline V gene sequence: CDR1 SGDLS, CDR2 YYNGEE. V was pared by 0 bases and J by 6 bases, with 3 bases of the junction left unmatched. The CDR3 protein is CASSVGGGLEQYF. DNA of the CDR3: TGTGCCAGCAGCGTAGGGGGGGGACTCGAGCAGTACTTC.

V and J are TRBV4-3 and TRBJ1-1; D is unclear. This CDR3 contains 15 residues. V lost 0 bases and J lost 1, with 9 bases in between. Germline CDR1 reads LGHNA; CDR2 reads YSLEER. The CDR3 coding sequence is TGCGCCAGCAGCCAAGATTTTCGGGGGAACACTGAAGCTTTCTTT. This encodes CASSQDFRGNTEAFF.

This chain connects TRBV28 to TRBJ1-5; 9 bases align to TRBD1. The CDR3 sequence is 14 residues long. CDR1 is MDHEN, CDR2 SYDVKM, per germline. J gave up 6 bases and V 4 bases, and 4 bases lay outside the gene matches. The CDR3 sequence: CASSWGQGLQPQHF. CDR3 bases: TGTGCCAGCAGTTGGGGACAGGGTCTTCAGCCCCAGCATTTT. The complete variable domain, with remaining parts taken from reference TRBV28 and TRBJ1-5, reads DVKVTQSSRYLVKRTGEKVFLECVQDMDHENMFWYRQDPGLGLRLIYFSYDVKMKEKGDIPEGYSVSREKKERFSLILESASTNQTSMYLCASSWGQGLQPQHFGDGTRLSIL.

This clone was counted once. The chain joins TRBV7-2 to TRBJ1-4; D unclear. The CDR3 has 14 amino acids. The germline V gene has CDR1 SGHTA and CDR2 FQGNSA. V lost 6 bases and J lost 0, with 8 bases in between. The CDR3 here is CASRVTATNEKLFF. CDR3 bases: TGTGCCAGCAGGGTAACAGCAACTAATGAAAAACTGTTTTTT.

The rearrangement links TRBV6-6 to TRBJ2-1; 13 positions agree with TRBD2. CDR3 length equals 15 residues. The V gene's germline CDR1 is MNHNY and CDR2 SVGAGI (reference sequence). Trimming removed 6 bases from V and 6 bases from J; junction bases left unmatched: 5. The CDR3 protein is CASRHGTSGANEQFF. The DNA for the CDR3 is TGTGCCAGCAGACATGGGACTAGCGGGGCCAATGAGCAGTTCTTC.

The V gene is TRBV25-1, the J gene TRBJ2-5, with D perhaps matching TRBD2 (6 bases). CDR3 length: 16 residues. From germline, CDR1 is MGHDK and CDR2 SYGVNS. Trimming stripped 1 base from V and 4 bases from J, with 16 bases between. CDR3 loop: CASSEWGSGGRETQYF. CDR3 nucleotide sequence: TGTGCCAGCAGTGAATGGGGGTCTGGGGGGAGAGAGACCCAGTACTTC.

Written as DNA, the CDR3 is TGTGCCAGTAGTCTTCTTCCTGGAAACACCATATATTTT. Translating it yields CASSLLPGNTIYF. The chain employs TRBV19 and TRBJ1-3; D is unresolved. Germline V gives CDR1 LNHDA, CDR2 SQIVND (reference sequence). With 5 bases removed from V and 2 bases from J, the gap between germline ends came to 7 bases. The CDR3 totals 13 residues.

This sequence joins TRBV30 and TRBJ2-3; the D gene is possibly TRBD2 (5 bases). The CDR3 spans 13 residues. Germline CDR1 GTSNPN, CDR2 SVGIG (reference sequence). Deletions cut 0 bases from V and 4 bases from J, with 8 bases between. CDR3 region: CAWSVEGPDTQYF. The CDR3 DNA sequence: TGTGCCTGGAGTGTCGAGGGTCCAGATACGCAGTATTTT.

The gene calls are TRBV27 and TRBJ1-5, with TRBD1 as a possible D gene (6 bases). CDR1 is MNHEY, CDR2 SMNVEV, per germline (reference sequence). This CDR3 is built from 16 residues. Trimming pared 8 bases from V and 0 bases from J, leaving 17 bases between. As DNA, the CDR3 is TGTGCCAGCTCAACAATCGGGACAATTAGCAATCAGCCCCAGCATTTT. It codes for CASSTIGTISNQPQHF.

This chain links TRBV13 with TRBJ1-1; D is possibly TRBD1 (6 bases). V was cut by 4 bases and J by 2 bases, with 20 bases left in between. The CDR3 runs 17 residues. Germline V lookup: CDR1 PRHDT, CDR2 FYEKMQ (reference sequence). The CDR3 loop reads CASSYYLLQGGNTEAFF. In nucleotides, the CDR3 is TGTGCCAGCAGCTACTACCTCTTACAGGGCGGAAACACTGAAGCTTTCTTT.

The rearrangement joins TRBV7-6 to TRBJ2-1, with D maybe TRBD2 (7 bases). The CDR3 covers 16 residues. V lost 4 bases and J lost 0, with 13 bases in between. Germline assignment: CDR1 SGHVS and CDR2 FNYEAQ. In DNA, the CDR3 is TGTGCCAGCAGCTCATCCGGGGGGCGCTCCTACAATGAGCAGTTCTTC. Its translation is CASSSSGGRSYNEQFF. Combining the CDR3 with reference TRBV7-6 and TRBJ2-1 gives the whole variable domain GAGVSQSPRYKVTKRGQDVALRCDPISGHVSLYWYRQALGQGPEFLTYFNYEAQQDKSGLPNDRFSAERPEGSISTLTIQRTEQRDSAMYRCASSSSGGRSYNEQFFGPGTRLTVL.

The gene calls are TRBV7-8 and TRBJ2-7; TRBD2 agrees at 7 bases. J gave up 4 bases and V 1 base, and 4 bases lay outside the gene matches. This CDR3 is 14 amino acids long. Germline V lookup: CDR1 SGHVS, CDR2 FQNEAQ. The CDR3 loop reads CASSLVGGYYEQYF. In DNA form, the CDR3 reads TGTGCCAGCAGCTTAGTCGGGGGGTATTACGAGCAGTACTTC. The full variable domain, with the rest looked up from reference TRBV7-8 and TRBJ2-7, is GAGVSQSPRYKVAKRGQDVALRCDPISGHVSLFWYQQALGQGPEFLTYFQNEAQLDKSGLPSDRFFAERPEGSVSTLKIQRTQQEDSAVYLCASSLVGGYYEQYFGPGTRLTVT.

The rearrangement links TRBV7-9 to TRBJ1-1, with 8 positions matching TRBD1. The CDR3 runs 15 residues. Trimming cost V 3 bases and J 3 bases; bases outside gene matches: 6. Germline CDR1 is SEHNR and CDR2 is FQNEAQ (reference sequence). DNA for the CDR3: TGTGCCAGCAGCTTGTATACAGGGGGAGACACTGAAGCTTTCTTT. Amino acid sequence: CASSLYTGGDTEAFF.

The CDR3 loop is CASSFQGQETQYF. For the CDR3, the DNA is TGTGCCAGCAGCTTTCAGGGACAAGAGACCCAGTACTTC. This rearrangement joins TRBV7-2 to TRBJ2-5, with D perhaps matching TRBD1 (5 bases). The CDR3 is made up of 13 amino acids. Trimming removed 3 bases from V and 2 bases from J, with 7 bases in between. Germline-derived CDR1 and CDR2 are SGHTA and FQGNSA.

This clone occurred a few times. The chain joins TRBV5-1 to TRBJ1-6; D unresolved. The CDR3 extends over 15 amino acids. Germline V CDR1 and CDR2: SGHRS, YFSETQ. Deletions cut 4 bases from V and 7 bases from J, with 15 bases between. CDR3 in DNA: TGCGCCAGCAGCCCCGAGGGAGGAAACAATTCACCCCTCCACTTT. It encodes CASSPEGGNNSPLHF.